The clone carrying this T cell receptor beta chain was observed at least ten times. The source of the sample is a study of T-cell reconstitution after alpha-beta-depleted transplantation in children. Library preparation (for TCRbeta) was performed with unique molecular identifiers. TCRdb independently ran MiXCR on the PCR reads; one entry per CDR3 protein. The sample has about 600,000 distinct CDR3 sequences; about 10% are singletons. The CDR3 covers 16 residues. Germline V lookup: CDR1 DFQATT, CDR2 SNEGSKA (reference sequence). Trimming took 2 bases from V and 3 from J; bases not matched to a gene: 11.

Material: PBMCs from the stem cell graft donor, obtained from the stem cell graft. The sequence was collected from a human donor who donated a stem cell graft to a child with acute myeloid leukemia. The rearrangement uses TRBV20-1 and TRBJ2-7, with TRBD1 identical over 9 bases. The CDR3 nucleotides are TGCAGTGCTAGACCGTGGACAGGGGACTTGGTCTACGAGCAGTACTTC. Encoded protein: CSARPWTGDLVYEQYF.